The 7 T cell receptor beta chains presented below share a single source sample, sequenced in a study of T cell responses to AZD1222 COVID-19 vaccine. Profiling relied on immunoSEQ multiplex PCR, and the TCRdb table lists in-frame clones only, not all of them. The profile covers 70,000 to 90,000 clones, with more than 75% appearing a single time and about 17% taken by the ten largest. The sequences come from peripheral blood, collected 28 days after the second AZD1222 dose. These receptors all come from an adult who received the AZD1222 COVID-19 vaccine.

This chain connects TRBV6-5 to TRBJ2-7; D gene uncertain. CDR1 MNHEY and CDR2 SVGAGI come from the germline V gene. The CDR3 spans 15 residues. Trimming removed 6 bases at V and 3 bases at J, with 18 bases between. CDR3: CASSRSSDNSYEQYF. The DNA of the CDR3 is TGTGCCAGCAGCCGTAGTTCAGACAACAGCTACGAGCAGTACTTC.

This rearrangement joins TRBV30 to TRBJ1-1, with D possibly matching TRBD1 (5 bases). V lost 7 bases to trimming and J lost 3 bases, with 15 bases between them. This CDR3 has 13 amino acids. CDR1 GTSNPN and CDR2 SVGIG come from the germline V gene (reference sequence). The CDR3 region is CALERGRDTEAFF. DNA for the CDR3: TGTGCCTTGGAGCGGGGGAGGGACACTGAAGCTTTCTTT.

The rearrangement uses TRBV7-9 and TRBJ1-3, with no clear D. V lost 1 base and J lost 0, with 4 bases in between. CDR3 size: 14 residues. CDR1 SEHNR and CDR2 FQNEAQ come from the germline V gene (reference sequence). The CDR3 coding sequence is TGTGCCAGCAGCTTAGGGGGCTCTGGAAACACCATATATTTT. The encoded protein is CASSLGGSGNTIYF.

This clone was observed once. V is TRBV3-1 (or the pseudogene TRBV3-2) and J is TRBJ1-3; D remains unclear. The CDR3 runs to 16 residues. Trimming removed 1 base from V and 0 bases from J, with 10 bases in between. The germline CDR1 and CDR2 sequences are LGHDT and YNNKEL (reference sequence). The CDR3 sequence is CASSQGGRYSGNTIYF. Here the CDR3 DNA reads TGTGCCAGCAGCCAAGGTGGAAGATACTCTGGAAACACCATATATTTT.

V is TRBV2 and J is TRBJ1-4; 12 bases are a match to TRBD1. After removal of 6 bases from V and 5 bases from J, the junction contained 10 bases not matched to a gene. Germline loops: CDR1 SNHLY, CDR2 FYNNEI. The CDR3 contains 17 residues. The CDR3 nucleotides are TGTGCCAGCAGCGCCGGGACAGGGGGCCTCCTCAATGAAAAACTGTTTTTT. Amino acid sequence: CASSAGTGGLLNEKLFF.

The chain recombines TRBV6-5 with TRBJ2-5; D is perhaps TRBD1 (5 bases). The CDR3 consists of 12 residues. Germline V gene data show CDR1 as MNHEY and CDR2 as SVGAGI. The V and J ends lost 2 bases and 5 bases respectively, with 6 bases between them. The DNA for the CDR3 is TGTGCCAGCAGTTACAGGGGCGAGACCCAGTACTTC. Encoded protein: CASSYRGETQYF.

The CDR3 bases are TGTGCCATCAGTGCAACCGGGACAGGGGTTGATGGCTACACCTTC. Encoded protein: CAISATGTGVDGYTF. The chain couples TRBV10-3 to TRBJ1-2; TRBD1 agrees at 10 bases. Per the germline V gene, CDR1 is ENHRY and CDR2 is SYGVKD. The CDR3 runs to 15 residues. V was pared by 4 bases and J by 6 bases, with 8 bases of the junction left unmatched.